This passage covers 2 T cell receptor beta chains from one sample sequenced in a study of HIV-infected patients and healthy controls (dated by TCRdb to the mid-2010s). The library relied on 5' RACE. Sequencing used an Illumina MiSeq. Reverse transcription of about 550 ng RNA was performed with SuperScript III using primers directed against the alpha and beta constant regions. Alpha and beta chain libraries were generated separately via chain-specific third strand synthesis with multiplexing indices. TCRdb redid the processing of the public reads, applying fastp at Q25 and MiXCR, and retained in-frame beta chains. Rows are combined by CDR3 protein, so each entry shows the most common genes and DNA. This sample comprises about 9,600 distinct CDR3 sequences, 7.3% of them detected only once. 35% to 40% of the sample lies in the top ten. Whole blood was used without cell fractionation, so all unsorted peripheral T cells were reflected in the repertoire.

The sample here was blood, taken before antiretroviral therapy. These receptors came from an adult with HIV infection.

This clonotype was recorded many times. The CDR3 reads CASSQDGGLLNEQFF. In DNA, the CDR3 is TGCGCCAGCAGCCAAGATGGGGGACTCCTAAATGAGCAGTTCTTC. The chain uses TRBV4-1 and TRBJ2-1; D possibly corresponds to TRBD2 (6 bases). The germline V and J ends were trimmed by 0 bases and 7 bases, with 13 bases remaining between them. CDR1 and CDR2 from the germline V gene are MGHRA and YSYEKL. The CDR3 loop spans 15 amino acids.

In its sample, this clonotype was seen many times. The chain employs TRBV5-1 and TRBJ2-7; 8 positions match TRBD1. Trimming cost V 2 bases and J 5 bases; bases outside gene matches: 6. In germline, CDR1 is SGHRS, CDR2 YFSETQ. The length of the CDR3 is 14 residues. DNA for the CDR3: TGCGCCAGCAGCTTTCGTCCAGGGGGCAACGAGCAGTACTTC. Its protein is CASSFRPGGNEQYF. Based on the CDR3 plus reference TRBV5-1 and TRBJ2-7, the full variable domain is KAGVTQTPRYLIKTRGQQVTLSCSPISGHRSVSWYQQTPGQGLQFLFEYFSETQRNKGNFPGRFSGRQFSNSRSEMNVSTLELGDSALYLCASSFRPGGNEQYFGPGTRLTVT.